This passage covers 20 T cell receptor beta chains from one sample sequenced in a study of blood T cell repertoires in COVID-19. The data were produced by immunoSEQ multiplex PCR, yet TCRdb's version contains in-frame clones alone and is incomplete. The sample lists 290,000 or so clones; approximately 89% were seen once. What was sequenced was PBMCs or T cells enriched from blood (not recorded which). These receptors came from a woman under 30 who had recovered from COVID-19.

The chain couples TRBV18 to TRBJ1-3, with a possible D match to TRBD1 (5 bases). The CDR3 loop spans 15 amino acids. In germline, CDR1 is KGHSH, CDR2 LQKENI. Deletions cut 0 bases from V and 9 bases from J, with 15 bases between. The CDR3 sequence: CASSPPTVSDGTIYF. CDR3 nucleotides: TGTGCCAGCTCACCACCGACAGTGTCTGATGGCACCATATATTTT.

This rearrangement joins TRBV25-1 to TRBJ2-7; 9 bases map to TRBD2. Per the germline V gene, CDR1 is MGHDK and CDR2 is SYGVNS. The CDR3 contains 17 residues. Losses at the gene ends were 2 bases for V and 0 bases for J; bases not matched to a gene: 8. The CDR3 loop reads CASSELLAGPSSYEQYF. CDR3 DNA: TGTGCCAGCAGTGAACTTCTAGCGGGGCCTAGCTCCTACGAGCAGTACTTC.

This rearrangement joins TRBV12-5 to TRBJ1-2; TRBD1 might be the D (5 bases). The V gene lost 0 bases and the J gene lost 8 bases, with 16 bases spanning the gap. Germline V CDR1 and CDR2: LGHNT, FRNRAP. The CDR3 loop spans 15 amino acids. The CDR3 loop reads CASGLVGVGTGGYTF. The CDR3 DNA reads TGTGCTAGTGGTTTGGTAGGGGTCGGGACTGGCGGCTACACCTTC.

The chain carries TRBV28 and TRBJ1-6; D not resolved. V shed 4 bases and J shed 0 bases, with 19 bases lying between them. This CDR3 is 19 amino acids long. The germline CDR1 and CDR2 sequences are MDHEN and SYDVKM. CDR3 protein: CASSSLSSLRSSYNSPLHF. Here the CDR3 DNA reads TGTGCCAGCAGTTCCCTCTCGAGCTTACGTAGCTCCTATAATTCACCCCTCCACTTT.

V is TRBV7-8 and J is TRBJ2-1; weak D call: TRBD2 (6 bases). The ends were cut back, 5 bases at V and 4 bases at J, with 12 bases in the middle. The CDR3 sequence is 14 residues long. Germline V lookup: CDR1 SGHVS, CDR2 FQNEAQ. DNA of the CDR3: TGTGCCAGCAGCCCCGGGGGACCGTACAATGAGCAGTTCTTC. Translating it yields CASSPGGPYNEQFF.

V usage is TRBV9 and J usage is TRBJ2-3; no clear D gene. Germline-derived CDR1 and CDR2 are SGDLS and YYNGEE. V was trimmed by 4 bases and J by 2 bases, leaving 11 bases between them. The CDR3 is 14 residues long. The CDR3 is CASSPPGSTDTQYF. CDR3 DNA sequence: TGTGCCAGCAGCCCCCCCGGTTCCACAGATACGCAGTATTTT.

The chain couples TRBV29-1 to TRBJ1-2, with 9 bases fitting TRBD1. This CDR3 has 15 amino acids. Germline V gives CDR1 SQVTM, CDR2 ANQGSEA. The J segment lost 3 bases and the V segment lost 4 bases, leaving 9 bases of the junction unmatched. CDR3 DNA sequence: TGCAGCGTTGGAGACGGGACAGGGCAAGACTATGGCTACACCTTC. It yields the protein CSVGDGTGQDYGYTF.

This rearrangement joins TRBV6-2 or TRBV6-3 to TRBJ1-1; D possibly corresponds to TRBD1 (5 bases). Germline V CDR1 and CDR2: MNHEY, SVGEGT. CDR3 length equals 16 residues. V lost 2 bases and J lost 1, with 14 bases in between. CDR3 in amino acids: CASSYGTLTSNTEAFF. The CDR3 bases are TGTGCCAGCAGTTACGGGACTCTAACTTCGAACACTGAAGCTTTCTTT.

The chain recombines TRBV30 with TRBJ1-5, with a weak D call TRBD1 (5 bases). The CDR3 spans 13 residues. The V gene lost 0 bases and the J gene lost 4 bases, with 7 bases spanning the gap. Per germline, CDR1 GTSNPN and CDR2 SVGIG (reference sequence). Here the CDR3 reads CAWSVSGNQPQHF. Written as DNA, the CDR3 is TGTGCCTGGAGTGTATCAGGGAATCAGCCCCAGCATTTT.

As DNA, the CDR3 is TGCGCCAGCAGCCTCGGGACAGGGAGCTCACCCCTCCACTTT. Translated, it gives CASSLGTGSSPLHF. This chain uses TRBV5-1 with TRBJ1-6, with 9 bases identical to TRBD1. The CDR3 spans 14 residues. CDR1 SGHRS and CDR2 YFSETQ come from the germline V gene. Losses at the gene ends were 4 bases for V and 10 bases for J; bases not matched to a gene: 6.

The rearrangement uses TRBV9 and TRBJ2-1; 10 nucleotides line up with TRBD1. V was clipped by 3 bases and J by 8 bases; unmatched bases: 20. CDR3 size: 19 residues. From germline, CDR1 is SGDLS and CDR2 YYNGEE. CDR3 in DNA: TGTGCCAGCAGCGCCCCCGCCGAGCTTCCGGGACAGGGGTTCGATGAGCAGTTCTTC. Its protein is CASSAPAELPGQGFDEQFF.

The J gene is TRBJ2-1, the V gene TRBV11-2, with D tentatively TRBD2 (7 bases). CDR3 size: 17 residues. The germline V gene encodes CDR1 SGHAT and CDR2 FQNNGV. Trimming removed 0 bases at V and 4 bases at J, with 16 bases between. CDR3 nucleotides: TGTGCCAGCAGCTTAGATGGAGGAGGGGGGGCTTACAATGAGCAGTTCTTC. Translating gives CASSLDGGGGAYNEQFF.

J is TRBJ1-5 and V is TRBV5-1; 7 bases fit TRBD1. CDR3 size: 14 residues. Losses at the gene ends were 5 bases for V and 2 bases for J; bases not matched to a gene: 4. The germline V gene encodes CDR1 SGHRS and CDR2 YFSETQ. CDR3 sequence reads: CASRATGGNQPQHF. The CDR3 DNA reads as TGCGCCAGCAGGGCTACAGGGGGCAATCAGCCCCAGCATTTT.

The rearrangement uses TRBV9 and TRBJ1-1; no definite D call. Trimming took off 1 base at V and 1 base at J, with 5 bases between the two ends. Germline V gene sequence: CDR1 SGDLS, CDR2 YYNGEE. There are 13 residues in the CDR3. CDR3 sequence: CASSVSSNTEAFF. In nucleotides, the CDR3 is TGTGCCAGCAGCGTAAGCTCGAACACTGAAGCTTTCTTT.

This clone was recorded once. The chain links TRBV4-3 to TRBJ2-3; D unclear. V lost 0 bases, J lost 1 base, and 8 bases lay in between. The CDR3 spans 15 residues. Germline V gene lookup returns CDR1 LGHNA and CDR2 YSLEER. The CDR3 nucleotides read TGCGCCAGCAGCCAAGATTCCCCGGGCACAGATACGCAGTATTTT. It is translated as CASSQDSPGTDTQYF.

The chain uses TRBV12-1 and TRBJ1-2. TRBV12-1 is termed a pseudogene. This CDR3 contains 18 residues. The CDR3 DNA reads TGTGCCACCACCCCCCACCGCCGCCCCGCGCGGGAGGGCTATGGCTACACCTTC. It yields the protein CATTPHRRPAREGYGYTF.

This chain joins TRBV21-1 and TRBJ2-1; the table names TRBD2, a call not compared with the DNA. TRBV21-1 is a recognized pseudogene. This CDR3 is 17 amino acids long. Here the CDR3 reads CASSKGATLPQSNEQFF. As DNA, the CDR3 is TGTGCCAGCAGCAAAGGAGCGACCCTCCCTCAGTCCAATGAGCAGTTCTTC.

The chain links TRBV3-1 (or the pseudogene TRBV3-2) to TRBJ2-7; D ambiguous. Between the trimmed V and J ends, which lost 8 bases and 2 bases, there was a span of 16 bases. CDR1 and CDR2 (germline): LGHDT, YNNKEL (reference sequence). The CDR3 covers 14 residues. In nucleotides, the CDR3 is TGTGCCAGCGCGAAAAGAGGCAGTGCCTACGAGCAGTACTTC. It codes for CASAKRGSAYEQYF.

This clone was counted between two and nine times. CDR3 coding DNA: TGTGCCAGCAGCTTTGTGCAGATGGACACTGAAGCTTTCTTT. It encodes CASSFVQMDTEAFF. This sequence joins TRBV5-6 and TRBJ1-1; no firm D call. Germline V gives CDR1 SGHDT, CDR2 YYEEEE. The V end lost 2 bases, the J end lost 3 bases, and 11 bases lay between the germline ends. The CDR3 spans 14 residues.

For this clone: Other DNA sequences in this sample translate to the same CDR3. The chain employs TRBV2 and TRBJ2-1; 12 positions match TRBD2. V dropped 3 bases and J dropped 7; count of bases not matched to a gene: 4. Germline V gene lookup returns CDR1 SNHLY and CDR2 FYNNEI. The CDR3 has 15 residues. CDR3 sequence: CASSEGLAGGNEQFF. Here the CDR3 DNA reads TGTGCCAGCAGTGAGGGCCTAGCGGGAGGGAATGAGCAGTTCTTC.